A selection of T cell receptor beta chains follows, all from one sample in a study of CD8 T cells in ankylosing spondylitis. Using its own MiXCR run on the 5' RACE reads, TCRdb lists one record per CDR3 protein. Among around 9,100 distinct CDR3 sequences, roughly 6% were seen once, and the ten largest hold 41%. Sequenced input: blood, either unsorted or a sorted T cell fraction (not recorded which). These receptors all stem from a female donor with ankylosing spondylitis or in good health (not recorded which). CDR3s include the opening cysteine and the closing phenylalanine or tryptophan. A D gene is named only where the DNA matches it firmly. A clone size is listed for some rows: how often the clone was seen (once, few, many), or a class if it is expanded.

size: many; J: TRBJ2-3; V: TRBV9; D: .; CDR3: CASSVSRVSTDTQYF; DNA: TGTGCCAGCAGCGTTAGTCGGGTTAGCACAGATACGCAGTATTTT
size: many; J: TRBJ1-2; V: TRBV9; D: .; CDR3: CASSVLPEFYGYTF; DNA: TGTGCCAGCAGCGTACTTCCGGAGTTCTATGGCTACACCTTC
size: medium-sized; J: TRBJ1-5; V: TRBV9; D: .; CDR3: CASSGYGTPNQPQHF; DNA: TGTGCCAGCAGTGGCTACGGGACACCAAATCAGCCCCAGCATTTT
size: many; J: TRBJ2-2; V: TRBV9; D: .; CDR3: CASSGPTGELFF; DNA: TGTGCCAGCAGCGGGCCCACCGGGGAGCTGTTTTTT
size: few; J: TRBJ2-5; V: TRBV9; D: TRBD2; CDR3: CASSTSGLAETQYF; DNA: TGTGCCAGCAGCACCTCTGGACTAGCAGAGACCCAGTACTTC
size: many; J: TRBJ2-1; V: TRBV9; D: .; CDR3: CASSDGGRSYNEQFF; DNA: TGTGCCAGCAGCGACGGGGGTCGCTCCTACAATGAGCAGTTCTTC
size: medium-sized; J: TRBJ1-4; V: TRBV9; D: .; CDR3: CASSAEGRLRSNEKLFF; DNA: TGTGCCAGCAGCGCAGAGGGCAGATTGCGGTCTAATGAAAAACTGTTTTTT
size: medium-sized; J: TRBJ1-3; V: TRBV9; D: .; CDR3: CASQGMEPGNTIYF; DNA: TGTGCCAGCCAGGGAATGGAGCCTGGAAACACCATATATTTT
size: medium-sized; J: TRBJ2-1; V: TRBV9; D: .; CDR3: CASSPWGSYYNEQFF; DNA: TGTGCCAGCAGCCCTTGGGGGTCCTACTACAATGAGCAGTTCTTC
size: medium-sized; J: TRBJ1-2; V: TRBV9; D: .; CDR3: CASSVPGAVAGYTF; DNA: TGTGCCAGCAGCGTACCAGGGGCCGTCGCTGGCTACACCTTC
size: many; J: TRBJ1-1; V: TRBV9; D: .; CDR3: CASSAGGAEAFF; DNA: TGTGCCAGCAGCGCGGGGGGCGCTGAAGCTTTCTTT
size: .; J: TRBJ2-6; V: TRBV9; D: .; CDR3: CASSVARSGANVLTF; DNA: TGTGCCAGCAGCGTAGCTCGCTCTGGGGCCAACGTCCTGACTTTC
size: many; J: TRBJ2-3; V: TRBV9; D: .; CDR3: CASSVVSTPTDTQYF; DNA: TGTGCCAGCAGCGTAGTGAGCACGCCAACAGATACGCAGTATTTT
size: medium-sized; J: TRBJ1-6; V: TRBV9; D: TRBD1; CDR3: CASSVHGTGQGNSPLHF; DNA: TGTGCCAGCAGCGTCCATGGGACAGGGCAGGGGAATTCACCCCTCCACTTT
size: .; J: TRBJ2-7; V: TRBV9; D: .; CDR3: CASSARTSYEQYF; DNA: TGTGCCAGCAGCGCAAGAACCTCCTACGAGCAGTACTTC
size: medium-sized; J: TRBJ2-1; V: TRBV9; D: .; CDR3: CASSVAGSEGNEQFF; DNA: TGTGCCAGCAGCGTAGCCGGGAGTGAAGGCAATGAGCAGTTCTTC
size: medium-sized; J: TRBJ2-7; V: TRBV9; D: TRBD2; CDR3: CASSVDRLAVTYEQYF; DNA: TGTGCCAGCAGCGTAGACCGGCTAGCGGTCACCTACGAGCAGTACTTC
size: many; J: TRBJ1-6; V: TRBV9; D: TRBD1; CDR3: CASSVEGQGNSPLHF; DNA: TGTGCCAGCAGCGTAGAGGGACAGGGAAATTCACCCCTCCACTTT
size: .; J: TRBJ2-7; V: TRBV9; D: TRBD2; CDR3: CASSVRTTSGSHEQYF; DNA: TGTGCCAGCAGCGTAAGGACGACTAGCGGGAGCCACGAGCAGTACTTC
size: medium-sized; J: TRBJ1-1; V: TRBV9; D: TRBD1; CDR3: CASSVGQGVNTEAFF; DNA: TGTGCCAGCAGCGTAGGACAGGGAGTGAACACTGAAGCTTTCTTT
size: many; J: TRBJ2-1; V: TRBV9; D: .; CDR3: CASSVGGGVPISSYNEQFF; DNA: TGTGCCAGCAGCGTAGGGGGTGGGGTCCCAATAAGCTCCTACAATGAGCAGTTCTTC
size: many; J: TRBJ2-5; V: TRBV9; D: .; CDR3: CASSAFAGQETQYF; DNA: TGTGCCAGCAGCGCTTTTGCAGGCCAAGAGACCCAGTACTTC